A single sample is the source of the 32 T cell receptor beta chains below, sequenced in a study of cytomegalovirus exposure and HLA in healthy donors. A multiplex PCR was run with 60 Vbeta primers and 13 Jbeta primers. Data came from immunoSEQ multiplex PCR; TCRdb stores just in-frame clones and leaves some out. This sample has some 110,000 clones, with about 79% found just once. Source material: PBMCs. The receptor set was obtained from a woman between 18 and 29 years old in good health and CMV-seropositive.

The chain carries TRBV2 and TRBJ2-1; D possibly corresponds to TRBD2 (6 bases). Germline CDR1 SNHLY, CDR2 FYNNEI. The CDR3 contains 12 residues. The V gene lost 7 bases and the J gene lost 9 bases, with 13 bases spanning the gap. Here the CDR3 DNA reads TGTGCCAGCAAGACTAGTCCCGCTGAGCAGTTCTTC. It yields the protein CASKTSPAEQFF.

The rearrangement links TRBV4-1 to TRBJ2-7; 11 bases align to TRBD2. Germline V CDR1 and CDR2: MGHRA, YSYEKL. With 1 base clipped from V and 6 bases from J, the junction kept 2 bases outside the gene matches. CDR3 size: 14 residues. CDR3 amino acids: CASSQGLAGGEQYF. As DNA, the CDR3 is TGCGCCAGCAGCCAAGGGCTAGCGGGAGGCGAGCAGTACTTC.

The chain has TRBV6-1 and TRBJ2-7, with D uncertain. Germline lookup yields CDR1 MNHNS and CDR2 SASEGT. Deletions cut 6 bases from V and 4 bases from J, with 7 bases between. The CDR3 is 11 amino acids. This CDR3 reads CASREYYEQYF. CDR3 DNA sequence: TGTGCCAGCAGAGAATATTACGAGCAGTACTTC.

This chain uses TRBV10-2 with TRBJ1-5; the match to TRBD1 covers 11 bases. Germline V gives CDR1 WSHSY, CDR2 SAAADI. The trim removed 1 base at V and 5 bases at J, leaving 1 base unmatched. The CDR3 covers 15 residues. CDR3 sequence reads: CASSELGQGDQPQHF. The CDR3 DNA reads as TGCGCCAGCAGTGAGTTGGGACAGGGGGATCAGCCCCAGCATTTT.

The chain is built from TRBV28 and TRBJ2-7; TRBD2 is a possible D gene (5 bases). The germline V gene encodes CDR1 MDHEN and CDR2 SYDVKM. Trimming cost V 3 bases and J 2 bases, with 20 bases left between them. There are 17 residues in the CDR3. The CDR3 DNA reads as TGTGCCAGCAGTTTGTCCCGCCCGGTTCCGAGGGCCTACGAGCAGTACTTC. This gives the protein CASSLSRPVPRAYEQYF.

This sequence joins TRBV27 and TRBJ1-2; D call uncertain. Germline V lookup: CDR1 MNHEY, CDR2 SMNVEV (reference sequence). V was pared by 2 bases and J by 6 bases, with 16 bases between. The length of the CDR3 is 15 residues. Here the CDR3 DNA reads TGTGCCAGCAGTTTAAGCCCTAGGTCGGGTAATGGCTACACCTTC. It encodes CASSLSPRSGNGYTF.

The chain carries TRBV5-8 and TRBJ1-5; a possible D gene is TRBD1 (5 bases). The ends were cut back, 5 bases at V and 6 bases at J, with 21 bases in the middle. The CDR3 totals 16 residues. CDR1 is SGHTS and CDR2 is YDEGEE in the germline V gene. CDR3 protein: CASRKGRGLVSQPQHF. Here the CDR3 DNA reads TGTGCCAGCAGAAAAGGAAGGGGTCTGGTAAGTCAGCCCCAGCATTTT.

The rearrangement uses TRBV2 and TRBJ2-1, with a possible D match to TRBD2 (6 bases). The CDR3 runs 14 residues. Germline lookup yields CDR1 SNHLY and CDR2 FYNNEI. Trimming removed 5 bases from V and 9 bases from J, with 17 bases in between. Written as DNA, the CDR3 is TGTGCCAGCAGTAAAAACCGGGACTCCGGTGAGCAGTTCTTC. Amino acid sequence: CASSKNRDSGEQFF.

The V and J genes are TRBV5-1 and TRBJ1-1; D not certain. Germline CDR1 SGHRS, CDR2 YFSETQ. The CDR3 sequence is 12 residues long. Trimming stripped 5 bases from V and 1 base from J, with 6 bases between. The chain's CDR3 is CASSLQNTEAFF. The CDR3 DNA sequence: TGCGCCAGCAGTTTACAGAACACTGAAGCTTTCTTT.

This clone has a single count. The chain is built from TRBV6-5 and TRBJ1-5; D not certain. There are 16 residues in the CDR3. Germline V CDR1 and CDR2: MNHEY, SVGAGI. The V and J ends lost 4 bases and 0 bases respectively, with 13 bases between them. The CDR3, as DNA: TGTGCCAGCAGTTCCCGACATGACGGTAGCAATCAGCCCCAGCATTTT. As protein: CASSSRHDGSNQPQHF.

The chain joins TRBV5-1 to TRBJ1-1; 7 bases map to TRBD1. The germline gives CDR1 SGHRS, CDR2 YFSETQ. CDR3 length: 17 amino acids. Trimming at V came to 3 bases and at J to 0 bases, leaving 11 bases not matched to a gene. The CDR3 coding sequence is TGCGCCAGCAGCTCGGAGTCTGACAGGGCAATGAACACTGAAGCTTTCTTT. Translation: CASSSESDRAMNTEAFF.

V is TRBV28 and J is TRBJ2-7, with D perhaps matching TRBD1 (6 bases). The CDR3 is 15 amino acids. V was pared by 1 base and J by 3 bases, with 13 bases between. From germline, CDR1 is MDHEN and CDR2 SYDVKM. The DNA of the CDR3 is TGTGCCAGCAGTTTATATTACGGGACAAGCTACGAGCAGTACTTC. Translating gives CASSLYYGTSYEQYF.

The gene calls are TRBV5-6 and TRBJ2-7; D gene ambiguous. The CDR3 is 11 amino acids. V lost 4 bases and J lost 5, with 7 bases in between. Germline CDR1 SGHDT, CDR2 YYEEEE. CDR3 in DNA: TGTGCCAGCAGCCTTGGAGACGAGCAGTACTTC. It translates to CASSLGDEQYF.

This clone was seen just once. The J gene is TRBJ2-7, the V gene TRBV5-1, with TRBD2 identical over 13 bases. Unmatched junction bases numbered 2, after V lost 3 bases and J lost 2 bases. Germline CDR1 is SGHRS and CDR2 is YFSETQ. The CDR3 runs to 15 residues. The DNA of the CDR3 is TGCGCCAGCAGCTCCGGGACTAGCGGGACCTACGAGCAGTACTTC. It codes for CASSSGTSGTYEQYF.

The J gene is TRBJ1-2, the V gene TRBV7-8; a weak D match, TRBD1 (5 bases). Germline CDR1 and CDR2: SGHVS and FQNEAQ. CDR3 length: 15 amino acids. V dropped 1 base and J dropped 4 bases, with 13 bases sitting between them. The chain's CDR3 is CASSLDTGGGYGYTF. CDR3 DNA sequence: TGTGCCAGCAGCTTAGATACCGGGGGAGGCTATGGCTACACCTTC.

The J gene is TRBJ1-2, the V gene TRBV7-8, with unresolved D. The V gene lost 1 base and the J gene lost 8 bases, with 14 bases spanning the gap. CDR1 is SGHVS, CDR2 FQNEAQ, per germline. The CDR3 has 14 amino acids. This CDR3 is CASSLESRSAGYTF. The CDR3 DNA reads as TGTGCCAGCAGCTTAGAGTCCAGGTCGGCGGGCTACACCTTC. The complete variable domain, with remaining parts taken from reference TRBV7-8 and TRBJ1-2, reads GAGVSQSPRYKVAKRGQDVALRCDPISGHVSLFWYQQALGQGPEFLTYFQNEAQLDKSGLPSDRFFAERPEGSVSTLKIQRTQQEDSAVYLCASSLESRSAGYTFGSGTRLTVV.

The chain recombines TRBV5-6 with TRBJ2-3; possible D gene TRBD2, 6 bases. Germline CDR1 reads SGHDT; CDR2 reads YYEEEE. This CDR3 has 17 residues. The V gene lost 0 bases and the J gene lost 0 bases, with 14 bases spanning the gap. The CDR3 sequence: CASSLDLWTISTDTQYF. The CDR3 nucleotides are TGTGCCAGCAGCTTGGATCTGTGGACTATAAGCACAGATACGCAGTATTTT.

The V and J genes are TRBV4-1 and TRBJ2-2; TRBD1 might be the D (6 bases). Germline CDR1 and CDR2: MGHRA and YSYEKL. V lost 3 bases, J lost 1 base, and 9 bases lay in between. CDR3 length: 15 amino acids. The CDR3 loop reads CASSHLGQNTGELFF. In nucleotides, the CDR3 is TGCGCCAGCAGCCACCTGGGACAGAACACCGGGGAGCTGTTTTTT.

The chain recombines TRBV27 with TRBJ2-7, with 7 bases that match TRBD1. After removal of 5 bases from V and 6 bases from J, the junction contained 13 bases not matched to a gene. Germline loops: CDR1 MNHEY, CDR2 SMNVEV (reference sequence). The CDR3 is made up of 15 amino acids. CDR3 nucleotides: TGTGCCAGCAGTACCGCCCAGGGGGATCCCACCGAGCAGTACTTC. Encoded protein: CASSTAQGDPTEQYF.

The V gene is TRBV15, the J gene TRBJ2-3; TRBD1 agrees at 7 bases. The J segment lost 0 bases and the V segment lost 1 base, leaving 10 bases of the junction unmatched. There are 18 residues in the CDR3. CDR1 is LNHNV, CDR2 YYDKDF, per germline (reference sequence). The CDR3: CATSRGRQGAASTDTQYF. Here the CDR3 DNA reads TGTGCCACCAGCAGAGGAAGACAGGGTGCGGCTAGCACAGATACGCAGTATTTT.

This chain uses TRBV5-1 with TRBJ1-2; weak D call: TRBD1 (6 bases). This CDR3 is built from 13 residues. CDR1 is SGHRS, CDR2 YFSETQ, per germline. V lost 5 bases and J lost 4, with 12 bases in between. The chain's CDR3 is CASRDSTGYGYTF. The CDR3 DNA sequence: TGCGCCAGCAGGGACAGCACGGGCTATGGCTACACCTTC.

The rearrangement links TRBV13 to TRBJ1-5, with TRBD1 matching 7 bases. Germline CDR1 reads PRHDT; CDR2 reads FYEKMQ (reference sequence). This CDR3 region has 17 residues. V lost 4 bases to trimming and J lost 2 bases; unmatched junction nucleotides: 11. The CDR3, as DNA: TGTGCCAGCAGCTCCCGACAGGGAGGTGATGGCAATCAGCCCCAGCATTTT. The encoded protein is CASSSRQGGDGNQPQHF.

The J gene is TRBJ1-1, the V gene TRBV5-1, with a possible D match to TRBD1 (5 bases). The V end was cut by 4 bases, the J end by 4 bases, with 14 bases between. The germline CDR1 and CDR2 sequences are SGHRS and YFSETQ. The CDR3 contains 14 residues. The CDR3 DNA reads TGCGCCAGCAGCATTTATGGAGGGGCCACTGAAGCTTTCTTT. Its translation: CASSIYGGATEAFF.

The chain carries TRBV19 and TRBJ2-7; D is undetermined. Germline V gene data show CDR1 as LNHDA and CDR2 as SQIVND (reference sequence). Trimming removed 3 bases at V and 7 bases at J, with 13 bases between. This CDR3 contains 13 residues. DNA of the CDR3: TGTGCCAGTAGTATTTTTGGGCTTCAAGAGCAGTACTTC. Translated: CASSIFGLQEQYF.

V gene TRBV9 combines with J gene TRBJ2-3; 11 bases match TRBD2. J was trimmed by 5 bases and V by 5 bases; bases with no gene match: 7. The CDR3 length is 15 residues. Germline CDR1 is SGDLS and CDR2 is YYNGEE. CDR3 region: CASRELAGVGDTQYF. In nucleotides, the CDR3 is TGTGCCAGCAGGGAACTAGCGGGAGTCGGAGATACGCAGTATTTT.

This clone came up once. The chain is built from TRBV25-1 and TRBJ1-2; no firm D call. Trimming shortened V by 3 bases and J by 3 bases, and 11 bases separated the two germline ends. CDR1 and CDR2 (germline): MGHDK, SYGVNS. The CDR3 spans 14 residues. CDR3 nucleotide sequence: TGTGCCAGCAGTGATCTCTTGTCGGACTATGGCTACACCTTC. Amino acids: CASSDLLSDYGYTF.

V is TRBV6-5 and J is TRBJ1-2; TRBD1 is a possible D gene (5 bases). The CDR3 length is 13 residues. Trimming took 10 bases from V and 4 from J, leaving 16 bases between them. CDR1 is MNHEY and CDR2 is SVGAGI in the germline V gene. CDR3 coding DNA: TGTGCCATCCTCAAACAAAGGGGCTATGGCTACACCTTC. Its translation: CAILKQRGYGYTF.

The genes are TRBV6-5 and TRBJ1-1, with D tentatively TRBD1 (6 bases). From germline, CDR1 is MNHEY and CDR2 SVGAGI. V was pared by 6 bases and J by 0 bases, with 11 bases between. The CDR3 sequence is 14 residues long. The CDR3 DNA sequence: TGTGCCAGCAGCGCACAGGGTGTGAACACTGAAGCTTTCTTT. Amino acid sequence: CASSAQGVNTEAFF.

The J gene is TRBJ2-7, the V gene TRBV5-4; D perhaps matches TRBD1 (6 bases). This CDR3 comprises 13 residues. The V end was cut by 0 bases, the J end by 5 bases, with 9 bases between. Germline loops: CDR1 SGHNT, CDR2 YYREEE (reference sequence). Here the CDR3 reads CASSLDRVHEQYF. The CDR3 nucleotides are TGTGCCAGCAGCTTGGACAGGGTGCACGAGCAGTACTTC.

V gene TRBV6-4 combines with J gene TRBJ1-5; D uncertain. Germline values: CDR1 MRHNA, CDR2 SNTAGT. There are 17 residues in the CDR3. Trimming cost V 3 bases and J 3 bases, with 18 bases left between them. The CDR3 spells CASSEGGYASNNQPQHF. The CDR3 DNA reads TGTGCCAGCAGTGAAGGCGGGTATGCCTCCAACAATCAGCCCCAGCATTTT.

In its sample, this clone was seen a few times. CDR3 amino acids: CASSRPRLAERETQYF. CDR3 in DNA: TGTGCCAGCAGTCGACCCCGGCTAGCGGAAAGGGAGACCCAGTACTTC. The genes are TRBV7-8 and TRBJ2-5, with 7 bases lining up with TRBD2. CDR3 size: 16 residues. Germline V gives CDR1 SGHVS, CDR2 FQNEAQ. V was pared by 6 bases and J by 5 bases, with 15 bases of the junction left unmatched.

V usage is TRBV18 and J usage is TRBJ1-4; D uncertain. V lost 5 bases and J lost 8, with 9 bases in between. The CDR3 covers 12 residues. Germline CDR1 reads KGHSH; CDR2 reads LQKENI. CDR3 in amino acids: CASSGAREKLFF. The CDR3 region has the DNA TGTGCCAGCTCAGGAGCCCGGGAAAAACTGTTTTTT.